Below, 3 T cell receptor beta chains from the same sample are listed, as sequenced in a study of human T cells and chemical hapten exposure. MiXCR, applied by TCRdb to the RACE reads, yields one record per CDR3 protein. The sample lists over 75,000 distinct CDR3 sequences, 7.5% to 9% occurring once. Time point specified: patch test 1, 2 weeks after DPC sensitization. Treatment specified: therapeutic diphenylcyclopropenone sensitization with weekly scalp DPC. The sample consisted of whole blood, taken in connection with sensitization to the hapten diphenylcyclopropenone (DPC). These receptors were obtained from a woman in her 30s with alopecia areata. Some clones in this sample may be carry-over from other donors' samples.

This clonotype has only a few counts. The chain recombines TRBV6-5 with TRBJ1-4, with TRBD1 as a possible D gene (5 bases). With 3 bases removed from V and 3 bases from J, the gap between germline ends came to 11 bases. The CDR3 has 15 amino acids. Germline V lookup: CDR1 MNHEY, CDR2 SVGAGI. CDR3 in amino acids: CASSYRGTSNEKLFF. Written as DNA, the CDR3 is TGTGCCAGCAGTTATCGGGGGACGTCTAATGAAAAACTGTTTTTT.

This clonotype came up a few times. The rearrangement uses TRBV12-3 or TRBV12-4 and TRBJ2-1; 14 nucleotides line up with TRBD2. The CDR3 contains 15 residues. V lost 6 bases to trimming and J lost 10 bases; unmatched junction nucleotides: 8. In DNA form, the CDR3 reads TGTGCCAGCAGGCAGACTAGCGGGGGGGCCGGAGAGCAGTTCTTC. Translated: CASRQTSGGAGEQFF.

This clonotype was counted between two and nine times. The V call is TRBV30, the J call TRBJ1-6; TRBD1 matches 7 bases. The germline gives CDR1 GTSNPN, CDR2 SVGIG (reference sequence). V lost 3 bases to trimming and J lost 7 bases; unmatched junction nucleotides: 15. The CDR3 has 17 residues. The CDR3 sequence: CAWSFPLYRGPNSPLHF. In DNA, the CDR3 is TGTGCCTGGAGCTTTCCCCTTTACAGGGGACCGAATTCACCCCTCCACTTT.